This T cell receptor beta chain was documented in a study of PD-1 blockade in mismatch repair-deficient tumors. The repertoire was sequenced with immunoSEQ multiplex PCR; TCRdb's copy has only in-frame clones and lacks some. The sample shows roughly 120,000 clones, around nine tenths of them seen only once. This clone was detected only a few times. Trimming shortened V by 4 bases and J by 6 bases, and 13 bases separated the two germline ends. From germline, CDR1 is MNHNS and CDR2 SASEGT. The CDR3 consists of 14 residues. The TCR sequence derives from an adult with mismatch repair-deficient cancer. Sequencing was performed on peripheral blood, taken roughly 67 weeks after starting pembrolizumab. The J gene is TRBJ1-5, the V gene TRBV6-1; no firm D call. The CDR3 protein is CASSVTGSGQPQHF. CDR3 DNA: TGTGCCAGCAGTGTAACGGGGTCGGGTCAGCCCCAGCATTTT.